Included here is one TCR beta chain sequence, with context. The antigen remains unidentified. Looked up from germline, CDR1 is MNHEY and CDR2 is SMNVEV (reference sequence). This CDR3 has 15 amino acids. The ends lost 6 bases at V and 5 bases at J; junction bases unmatched: 7. Sequenced by immunoSEQ multiplex PCR; TCRdb stores in-frame clones only, minus some. The sample shows more than 9,500 clones, roughly 87% of them seen only once. The data derive from a study of STAT3 mutations in large granular lymphocyte leukemia. The study, taken as a whole, reports: Every T-cell large granular lymphocyte leukemia patient had at least one immunodominant TCR beta clonotype.

Sequenced input: peripheral blood mononuclear cells. This receptor was taken from a man older than 75 with T-cell large granular lymphocyte leukemia. Some clones in this sample may be carry-over from other donors' samples. This sequence joins TRBV27 and TRBJ2-2, with TRBD1 matching 9 bases. CDR3: CASRPGQGRTGELFF. The DNA of the CDR3 is TGTGCCAGCAGGCCGGGACAGGGACGGACCGGGGAGCTGTTTTTT.